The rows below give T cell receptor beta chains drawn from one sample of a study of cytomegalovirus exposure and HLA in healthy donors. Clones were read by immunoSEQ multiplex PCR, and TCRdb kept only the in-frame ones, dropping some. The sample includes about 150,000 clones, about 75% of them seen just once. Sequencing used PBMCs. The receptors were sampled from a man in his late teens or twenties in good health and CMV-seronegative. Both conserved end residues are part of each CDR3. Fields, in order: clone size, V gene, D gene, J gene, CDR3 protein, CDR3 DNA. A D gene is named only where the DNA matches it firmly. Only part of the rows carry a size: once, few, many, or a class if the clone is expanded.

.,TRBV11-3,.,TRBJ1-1,CASSPSGNTEAFF,TGTGCCAGCAGCCCCTCCGGGAACACTGAAGCTTTCTTT
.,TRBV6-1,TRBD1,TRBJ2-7,CASSSGGIYYEQYF,TGTGCCAGCAGTTCAGGGGGCATCTACTACGAGCAGTACTTC
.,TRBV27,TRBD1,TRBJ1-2,CASSLTQGALKGYTF,TGTGCCAGCAGCCTCACTCAGGGGGCGCTTAAAGGCTACACCTTC
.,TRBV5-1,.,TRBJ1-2,CASSLAGGGGYTF,TGCGCCAGCAGCTTGGCCGGGGGGGGCGGCTACACCTTC
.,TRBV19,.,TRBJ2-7,CASSIGTASSYEQYF,TGTGCCAGTAGTATAGGGACAGCCTCCTCCTACGAGCAGTACTTC
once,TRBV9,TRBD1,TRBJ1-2,CASSVESTGVGGYTF,TGTGCCAGCAGCGTAGAAAGTACAGGGGTGGGCGGCTACACCTTC
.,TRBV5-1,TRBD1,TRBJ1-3,CASQTGSGSGNTIYF,TGCGCCAGCCAGACAGGGAGCGGCTCTGGAAACACCATATATTTT
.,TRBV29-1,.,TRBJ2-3,CSGRRDSTDTQYF,TGCAGCGGCCGGCGGGATAGCACAGATACGCAGTATTTT
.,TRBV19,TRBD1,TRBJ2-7,CASSALGQPYEQYF,TGTGCCAGTAGTGCCCTGGGACAGCCCTACGAGCAGTACTTC
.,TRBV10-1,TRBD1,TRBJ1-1,CASSESGQGWTEAFF,TGCGCCAGCAGTGAGTCGGGACAGGGATGGACTGAAGCTTTCTTT
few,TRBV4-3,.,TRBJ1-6,CASSLSGQDSPLHF,TGCGCCAGCAGCCTTTCAGGTCAGGATTCACCCCTCCACTTT
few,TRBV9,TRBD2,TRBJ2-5,CASSPTSGMGQETQYF,TGTGCCAGCAGCCCAACTAGCGGGATGGGGCAAGAGACCCAGTACTTC
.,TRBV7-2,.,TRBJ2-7,CASRINGGPPYEQYF,TGTGCCAGCAGAATAAATGGGGGCCCTCCCTACGAGCAGTACTTC
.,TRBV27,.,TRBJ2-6,CASRQGGGANVLTF,TGTGCCTCCCGCCAGGGGGGCGGGGCCAACGTCCTGACTTTC
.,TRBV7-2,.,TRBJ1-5,CASSSQWGEGQPQHF,TGTGCCAGCAGCTCCCAGTGGGGGGAAGGACAGCCCCAGCATTTT
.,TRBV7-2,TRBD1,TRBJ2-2,CASSLTGGSTGELFF,TGTGCCAGCAGCTTAACAGGGGGCAGCACCGGGGAGCTGTTTTTT
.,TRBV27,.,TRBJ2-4,CASSLPRTKNIQYF,TGTGCCAGCAGTTTACCTAGGACCAAAAACATTCAGTACTTC
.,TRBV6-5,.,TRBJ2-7,CASSYSYREREQYF,TGTGCCAGCAGTTACTCGTACAGGGAGAGAGAGCAGTACTTC
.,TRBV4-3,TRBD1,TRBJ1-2,CASSPGQDYGYTF,TGCGCCAGCAGCCCGGGACAGGACTATGGCTACACCTTC
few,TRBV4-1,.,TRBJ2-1,CASSQQLVHNEQFF,TGCGCCAGCAGCCAACAACTAGTCCACAATGAGCAGTTCTTC
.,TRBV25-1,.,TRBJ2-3,CASRGDPSTRTDTQYF,TGTGCCAGCAGGGGTGATCCTAGCACGCGCACAGATACGCAGTATTTT
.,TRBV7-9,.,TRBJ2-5,CASSQPGEEQETQYF,TGTGCCAGCAGCCAGCCCGGGGAGGAACAAGAGACCCAGTACTTC
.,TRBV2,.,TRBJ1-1,CASQSGNTEAFF,TGTGCCAGCCAGTCAGGGAACACTGAAGCTTTCTTT
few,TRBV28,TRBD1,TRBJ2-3,CASSFSAGSGGARAYF,TGTGCCAGCAGTTTTTCGGCTGGTTCAGGGGGCGCCCGGGCGTATTTT